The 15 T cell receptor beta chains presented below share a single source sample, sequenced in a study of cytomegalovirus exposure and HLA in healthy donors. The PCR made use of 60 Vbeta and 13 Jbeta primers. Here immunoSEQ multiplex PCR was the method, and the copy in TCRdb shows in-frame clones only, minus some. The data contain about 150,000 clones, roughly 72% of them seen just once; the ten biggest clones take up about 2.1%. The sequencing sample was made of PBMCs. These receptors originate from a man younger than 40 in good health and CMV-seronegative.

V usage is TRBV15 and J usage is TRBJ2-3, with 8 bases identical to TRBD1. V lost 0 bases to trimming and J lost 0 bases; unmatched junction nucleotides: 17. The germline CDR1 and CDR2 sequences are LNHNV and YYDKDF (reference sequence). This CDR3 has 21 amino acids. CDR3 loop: CATSRDREGGTGEFSTDTQYF. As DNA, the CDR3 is TGTGCCACCAGCAGAGATCGAGAGGGTGGGACAGGAGAGTTTAGCACAGATACGCAGTATTTT.

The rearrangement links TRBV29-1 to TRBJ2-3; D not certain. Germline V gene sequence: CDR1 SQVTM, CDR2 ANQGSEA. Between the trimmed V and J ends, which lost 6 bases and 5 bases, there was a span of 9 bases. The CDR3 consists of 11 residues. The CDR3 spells CSVMTGDTQYF. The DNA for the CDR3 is TGCAGCGTGATGACGGGAGATACGCAGTATTTT.

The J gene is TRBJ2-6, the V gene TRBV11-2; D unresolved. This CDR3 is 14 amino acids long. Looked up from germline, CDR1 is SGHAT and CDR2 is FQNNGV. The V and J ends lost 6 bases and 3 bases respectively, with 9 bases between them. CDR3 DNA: TGTGCCAGCAGTCGTGTCGGTGGGGCCAACGTCCTGACTTTC. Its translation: CASSRVGGANVLTF.

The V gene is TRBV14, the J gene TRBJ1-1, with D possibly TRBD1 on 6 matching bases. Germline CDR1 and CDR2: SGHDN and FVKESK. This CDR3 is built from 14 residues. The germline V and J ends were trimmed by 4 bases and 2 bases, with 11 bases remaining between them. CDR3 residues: CASSRLGGNTEAFF. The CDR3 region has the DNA TGTGCCAGCAGCCGTTTAGGGGGTAACACTGAAGCTTTCTTT.

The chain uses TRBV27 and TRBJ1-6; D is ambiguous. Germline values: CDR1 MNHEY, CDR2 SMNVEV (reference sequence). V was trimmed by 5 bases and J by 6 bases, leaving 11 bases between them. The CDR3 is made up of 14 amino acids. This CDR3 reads CASSIFRLNSPLHF. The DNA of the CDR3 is TGTGCCAGCAGTATCTTTAGACTTAATTCACCCCTCCACTTT.

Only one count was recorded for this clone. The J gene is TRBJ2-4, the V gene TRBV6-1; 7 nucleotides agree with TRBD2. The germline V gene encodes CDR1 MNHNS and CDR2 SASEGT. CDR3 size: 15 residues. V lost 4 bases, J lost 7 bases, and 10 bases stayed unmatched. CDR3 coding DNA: TGTGCCAGCAGTGGGCTTACGGGGGGAGGTAACATTCAGTACTTC. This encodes CASSGLTGGGNIQYF.

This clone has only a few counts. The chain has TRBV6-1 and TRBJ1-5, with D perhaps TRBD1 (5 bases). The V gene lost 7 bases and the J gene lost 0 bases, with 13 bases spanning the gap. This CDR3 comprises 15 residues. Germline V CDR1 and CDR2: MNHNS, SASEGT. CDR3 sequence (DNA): TGTGCCAGCAACTCGGACACAACTAGCAATCAGCCCCAGCATTTT. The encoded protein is CASNSDTTSNQPQHF.

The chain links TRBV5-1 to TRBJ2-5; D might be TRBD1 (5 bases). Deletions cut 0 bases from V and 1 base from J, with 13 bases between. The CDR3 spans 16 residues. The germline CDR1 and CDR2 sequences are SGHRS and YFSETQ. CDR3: CASSLVFLQGQETQYF. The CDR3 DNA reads TGCGCCAGCAGCTTGGTGTTCCTCCAGGGCCAAGAGACCCAGTACTTC.

The CDR3 spells CASSSSTEEGKPLHF. CDR3 sequence (DNA): TGTGCCAGCAGCTCATCGACCGAGGAGGGGAAACCCCTCCACTTT. V and J are TRBV7-9 and TRBJ1-6, with D possibly matching TRBD1 (5 bases). V was cut by 4 bases and J by 12 bases, with 19 bases left in between. The CDR3 runs 15 residues. Germline V CDR1 and CDR2: SEHNR, FQNEAQ (reference sequence).

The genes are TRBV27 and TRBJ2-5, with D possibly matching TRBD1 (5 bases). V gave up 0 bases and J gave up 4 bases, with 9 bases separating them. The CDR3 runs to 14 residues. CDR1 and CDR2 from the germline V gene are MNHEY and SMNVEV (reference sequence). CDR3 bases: TGTGCCAGCAGTTTATCGCAGGGTGGAGAGACCCAGTACTTC. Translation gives CASSLSQGGETQYF.

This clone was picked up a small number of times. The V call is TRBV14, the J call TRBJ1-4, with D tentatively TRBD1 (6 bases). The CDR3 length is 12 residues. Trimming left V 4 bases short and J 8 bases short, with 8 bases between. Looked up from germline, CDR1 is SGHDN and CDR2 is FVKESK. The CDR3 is CASSPGAEKLFF. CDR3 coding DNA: TGTGCCAGCAGCCCAGGGGCCGAAAAACTGTTTTTT.

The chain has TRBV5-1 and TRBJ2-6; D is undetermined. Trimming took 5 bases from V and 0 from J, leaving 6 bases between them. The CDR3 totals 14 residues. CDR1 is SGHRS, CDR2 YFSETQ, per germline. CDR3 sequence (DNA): TGCGCCAGCAGAACAGTCTCTGGGGCCAACGTCCTGACTTTC. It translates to CASRTVSGANVLTF.

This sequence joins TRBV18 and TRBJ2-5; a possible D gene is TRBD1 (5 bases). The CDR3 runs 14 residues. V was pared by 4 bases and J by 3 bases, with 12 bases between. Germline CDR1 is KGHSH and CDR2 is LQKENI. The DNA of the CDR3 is TGTGCCAGCTCACAGACGACAGTGGAAGAGACCCAGTACTTC. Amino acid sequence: CASSQTTVEETQYF. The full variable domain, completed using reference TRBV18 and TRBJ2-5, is NAGVMQNPRHLVRRRGQEARLRCSPMKGHSHVYWYRQLPEEGLKFMVYLQKENIIDESGMPKERFSAEFPKEGPSILRIQQVVRGDSAAYFCASSQTTVEETQYFGPGTRLLVL.

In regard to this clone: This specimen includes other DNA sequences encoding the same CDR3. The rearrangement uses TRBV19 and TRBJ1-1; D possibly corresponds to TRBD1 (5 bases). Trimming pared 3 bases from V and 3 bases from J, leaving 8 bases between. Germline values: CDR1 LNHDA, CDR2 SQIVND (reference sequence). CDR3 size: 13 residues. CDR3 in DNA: TGTGCCAGTAGTATCAAAGGGGACACTGAAGCTTTCTTT. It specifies CASSIKGDTEAFF.

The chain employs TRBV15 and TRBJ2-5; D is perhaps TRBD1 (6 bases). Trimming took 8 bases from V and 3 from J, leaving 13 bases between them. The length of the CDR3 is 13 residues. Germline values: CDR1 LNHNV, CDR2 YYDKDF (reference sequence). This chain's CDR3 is CATQAEGEETQYF. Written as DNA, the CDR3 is TGTGCCACCCAGGCTGAGGGGGAAGAGACCCAGTACTTC. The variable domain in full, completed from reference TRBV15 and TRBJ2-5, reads DAMVIQNPRYQVTQFGKPVTLSCSQTLNHNVMYWYQQKSSQAPKLLFHYYDKDFNNEADTPDNFQSRRPNTSFCFLDIRSPGLGDTAMYLCATQAEGEETQYFGPGTRLLVL.